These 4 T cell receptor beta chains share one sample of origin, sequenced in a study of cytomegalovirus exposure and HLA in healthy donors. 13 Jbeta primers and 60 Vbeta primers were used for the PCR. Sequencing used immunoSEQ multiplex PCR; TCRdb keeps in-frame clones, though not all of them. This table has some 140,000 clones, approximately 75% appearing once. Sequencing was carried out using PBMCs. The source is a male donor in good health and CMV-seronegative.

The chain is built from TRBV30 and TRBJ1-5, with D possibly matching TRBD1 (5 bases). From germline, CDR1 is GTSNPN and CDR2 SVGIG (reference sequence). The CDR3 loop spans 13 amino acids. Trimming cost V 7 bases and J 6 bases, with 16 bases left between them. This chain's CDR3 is CAFWDGGSQPQHF. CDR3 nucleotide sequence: TGTGCCTTCTGGGACGGGGGAAGTCAGCCCCAGCATTTT.

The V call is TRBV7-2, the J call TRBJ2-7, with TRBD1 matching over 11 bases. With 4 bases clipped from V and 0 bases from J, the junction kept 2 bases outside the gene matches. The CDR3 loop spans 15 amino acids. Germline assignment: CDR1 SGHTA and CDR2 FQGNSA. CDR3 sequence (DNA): TGTGCCAGCAGCTCCGGACAGGGGGCCTCCTACGAGCAGTACTTC. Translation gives CASSSGQGASYEQYF.

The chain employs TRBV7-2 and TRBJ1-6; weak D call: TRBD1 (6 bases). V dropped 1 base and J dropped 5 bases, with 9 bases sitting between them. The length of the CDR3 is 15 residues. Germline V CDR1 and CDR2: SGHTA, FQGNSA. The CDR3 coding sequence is TGTGCCAGCAGCTTAGGAGCAGGGGATAATTCACCCCTCCACTTT. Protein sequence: CASSLGAGDNSPLHF.

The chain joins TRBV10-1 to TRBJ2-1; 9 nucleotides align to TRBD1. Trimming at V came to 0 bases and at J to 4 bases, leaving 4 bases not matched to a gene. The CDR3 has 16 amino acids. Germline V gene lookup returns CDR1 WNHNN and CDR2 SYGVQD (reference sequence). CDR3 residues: CASSESWTGAYNEQFF. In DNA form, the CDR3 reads TGCGCCAGCAGTGAGTCCTGGACAGGGGCGTACAATGAGCAGTTCTTC.